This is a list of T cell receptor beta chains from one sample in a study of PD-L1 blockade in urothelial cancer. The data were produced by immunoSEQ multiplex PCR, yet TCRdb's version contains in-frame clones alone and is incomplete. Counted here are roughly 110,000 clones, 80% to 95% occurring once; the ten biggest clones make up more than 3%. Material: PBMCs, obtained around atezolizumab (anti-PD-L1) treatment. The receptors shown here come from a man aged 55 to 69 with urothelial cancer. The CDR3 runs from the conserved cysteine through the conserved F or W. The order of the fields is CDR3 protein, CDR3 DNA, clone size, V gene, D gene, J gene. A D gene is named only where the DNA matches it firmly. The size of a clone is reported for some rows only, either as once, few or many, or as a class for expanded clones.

CDR3 protein: CASSPYNEQFF; CDR3 DNA: TGTGCCAGCAGTCCGTACAATGAGCAGTTCTTC; clone size: once; V gene: TRBV28; D gene: .; J gene: TRBJ2-1
CDR3 protein: CASRVQGNYGYTF; CDR3 DNA: TGTGCCAGCAGAGTCCAGGGGAACTATGGCTACACCTTC; clone size: .; V gene: TRBV6-6; D gene: .; J gene: TRBJ1-2
CDR3 protein: CASSRLGAGGEQYF; CDR3 DNA: TGCGCCAGCAGCCGGCTGGGGGCGGGTGGGGAGCAGTACTTC; clone size: .; V gene: TRBV5-1; D gene: .; J gene: TRBJ2-7
CDR3 protein: CASSVDINTEAFF; CDR3 DNA: TGCGCCAGCAGCGTTGACATAAACACTGAAGCTTTCTTT; clone size: .; V gene: TRBV5-1; D gene: .; J gene: TRBJ1-1
CDR3 protein: CASSLSGESSYEQYF; CDR3 DNA: TGTGCCAGCAGCCTTAGCGGGGAGAGCTCCTACGAGCAGTACTTC; clone size: .; V gene: TRBV7-2; D gene: TRBD2; J gene: TRBJ2-7
CDR3 protein: CASTPHWGATNEKLFF; CDR3 DNA: TGCGCCAGCACCCCCCACTGGGGGGCAACTAATGAAAAACTGTTTTTT; clone size: .; V gene: TRBV4-3; D gene: .; J gene: TRBJ1-4
CDR3 protein: CASSLGLAGGADTQYF; CDR3 DNA: TGTGCCAGCAGCTTGGGACTAGCGGGGGGGGCAGATACGCAGTATTTT; clone size: .; V gene: TRBV5-4; D gene: TRBD2; J gene: TRBJ2-3
CDR3 protein: CASSQARAGHSTSYEQYF; CDR3 DNA: TGCGCCAGCAGCCAAGCCCGAGCAGGCCATTCCACCTCCTACGAGCAGTACTTC; clone size: .; V gene: TRBV4-1; D gene: .; J gene: TRBJ2-7
CDR3 protein: CARGVAGSNEQFF; CDR3 DNA: TGTGCCAGAGGAGTAGCGGGGTCCAATGAGCAGTTCTTC; clone size: .; V gene: TRBV5-4; D gene: TRBD2; J gene: TRBJ2-1
CDR3 protein: CASSLFRQDEKLFF; CDR3 DNA: TGTGCCAGCAGTTTATTTCGACAGGACGAAAAACTGTTTTTT; clone size: .; V gene: TRBV27; D gene: .; J gene: TRBJ1-4
CDR3 protein: CASSPLTNEKLFF; CDR3 DNA: TGTGCCAGCAGCCCCCTCACTAATGAAAAACTGTTTTTT; clone size: .; V gene: TRBV11-2; D gene: .; J gene: TRBJ1-4
CDR3 protein: CASSESGGTGLYGYTF; CDR3 DNA: TGCGCCAGCAGTGAGTCGGGAGGTACTGGGCTCTATGGCTACACCTTC; clone size: .; V gene: TRBV10-2; D gene: .; J gene: TRBJ1-2
CDR3 protein: CASSPTGNAEAFF; CDR3 DNA: TGCGCCAGCAGCCCTACAGGGAACGCTGAAGCTTTCTTT; clone size: .; V gene: TRBV5-1; D gene: .; J gene: TRBJ1-1
CDR3 protein: CASSQEEWAISGNTIYF; CDR3 DNA: TGCGCCAGCAGCCAAGAGGAATGGGCGATCTCTGGAAACACCATATATTTT; clone size: .; V gene: TRBV4-3; D gene: .; J gene: TRBJ1-3
CDR3 protein: CASSMDRVFGANVLTF; CDR3 DNA: TGTGCCAGCAGCATGGACAGGGTATTTGGGGCCAACGTCCTGACTTTC; clone size: .; V gene: TRBV7-9; D gene: TRBD1; J gene: TRBJ2-6
CDR3 protein: CATSSRPPGVGRDIQYF; CDR3 DNA: TGTGCCACCAGCAGTCGCCCCCCGGGGGTGGGCCGAGACATTCAGTACTTC; clone size: .; V gene: TRBV15; D gene: .; J gene: TRBJ2-4
CDR3 protein: CSVGTSGRASEQFF; CDR3 DNA: TGCAGCGTCGGGACTAGCGGGAGGGCCTCTGAGCAGTTCTTC; clone size: .; V gene: TRBV29-1; D gene: TRBD2; J gene: TRBJ2-1